This T cell receptor (beta chain) was identified in a study of regulatory T cells in long-lasting Graves disease. According to the study, TCR beta libraries were built with iRepertoire HTBI primers and CDR3-region Arm-PCR. Each CDR3 protein gets one entry after TCRdb re-called the multiplex PCR reads with MiXCR. This sample carries about 540,000 distinct CDR3 sequences, about 13% of them seen once, and the ten largest clones take 10%. The V and J ends lost 4 bases and 8 bases respectively, with 20 bases between them. Per the germline V gene, CDR1 is MRHNA and CDR2 is SNTAGT. The CDR3 is 15 amino acids. Indicated time point: newly diagnosed GD, antithyroid drugs for less than 3 months. RNA isolated from PBMCs was used to make the TCR library. This same sample was also part of a study on T cells in Graves' hyperthyroidism and ophthalmopathy.

The specimen comprised peripheral blood mononuclear cells (PBMCs), sampled at new diagnosis, from a patient treated with antithyroid drugs. The source is a man aged 30 to 39 with Graves disease. The rearrangement uses TRBV6-4 and TRBJ1-2; tentative D call: TRBD1 (6 bases). The CDR3 bases are TGTGCCAGCAGTGCCCCCGACAGGCTGGCGTGGGGCTACACCTTC. Its translation: CASSAPDRLAWGYTF.